The rows below give T cell receptor beta chains drawn from one sample of a study of blood T cell repertoires in COVID-19. Assay used: immunoSEQ multiplex PCR; TCRdb lists only in-frame clones, some missing. This sample yields tens of thousands of clones, of which roughly 80% are seen a single time; around 5% belongs to the top ten. Sequenced material: peripheral blood. These receptors were taken from a man in his 70s with acute or convalescent COVID-19. Each CDR3 is given with its conserved first and last residue. D genes are given only for firm matches. Clone sizes are given selectively: once, few, many, or a class where the clone is expanded.

-	TRBV7-9	TRBJ2-1	-	TGTGCCAGCAGCTTGGGCGGGGCAAAGCAGTTCTTC	CASSLGGAKQFF
TRBD1	TRBV10-3	TRBJ2-2	few	TGTGCCATCAGTAATCAGGGGGAAAACACCGGGGAGCTGTTTTTT	CAISNQGENTGELFF
TRBD1	TRBV12-3/TRBV12-4	TRBJ1-1	few	TGTGCCAGCAGCACAGGGGGCCCCCCTGAAGCTTTCTTT	CASSTGGPPEAFF
TRBD1	TRBV29-1	TRBJ1-1	-	TGCAGCGCTGGACAGGGGGCAGAGGGGAACACTGAAGCTTTCTTT	CSAGQGAEGNTEAFF
TRBD2	TRBV27	TRBJ2-3	-	TGTGCCAGCAAAAGACTAGCAGCAGATACGCAGTATTTT	CASKRLAADTQYF
-	TRBV29-1	TRBJ1-1	few	TGCAGCGCTCGAGGCACTGAAGCTTTCTTT	CSARGTEAFF
-	TRBV21-1	TRBJ2-1	once	TGTGCCAGCAGCAAAGGGGGGGGGCCCACAACCTACAATGAGCAGTTCTTC	CASSKGGGPTTYNEQFF
-	TRBV29-1	TRBJ1-4	-	TGCAGCGTTGATGCGGGTGAAAAACTGTTTTTT	CSVDAGEKLFF
-	TRBV9	TRBJ2-1	-	TGTGCCAGCAGCGTATCCCCGTTCTCCTACAATGAGCAGTTCTTC	CASSVSPFSYNEQFF
-	TRBV6-5	TRBJ1-1	-	TGTGCCAGCAGCGTGGCAGGGGCGGACACTGAAGCTTTCTTT	CASSVAGADTEAFF